This T cell receptor (beta chain) was retrieved from a study of blood T cell repertoires in COVID-19. The table came from immunoSEQ multiplex PCR; TCRdb's copy has only in-frame clones and leaves some out. The profile shows approximately 120,000 clones, around 83% of them singletons. CDR1 is SGHDT, CDR2 YYEEEE, per germline. CDR3 size: 16 residues. Trimming stripped 1 base from V and 1 base from J, with 14 bases between. The receptor comes from a human donor in a cohort sampled during active COVID-19. The chain has TRBV5-6 and TRBJ1-1, with D possibly TRBD1 on 6 matching bases. What was sequenced was peripheral blood. CDR3 residues: CASSLISAGENTEAFF. The CDR3 DNA is TGTGCCAGCAGCTTGATTTCTGCAGGGGAGAACACTGAAGCTTTCTTT.